Below, 18 T cell receptor beta chains from the same sample are listed, as sequenced in a study of technical replicates of blood from a few donors. Assay: immunoSEQ multiplex PCR; the TCRdb copy retains only in-frame clones and omits some. The table records around 98,000 clones, approximately 96% of them present only once. The sample comprised T cells isolated from PBMCs. The receptors were gathered from a human donor in good health.

This chain connects TRBV11-1 to TRBJ2-5; 7 nucleotides agree with TRBD1. After removal of 5 bases from V and 5 bases from J, the junction contained 11 bases not matched to a gene. Germline V gene data show CDR1 as SGHAT and CDR2 as FQDESV (reference sequence). This CDR3 comprises 15 residues. The DNA of the CDR3 is TGTGCCAGCAGCCCCCCCCAGGCAGGGGGTGAGACCCAGTACTTC. Translated: CASSPPQAGGETQYF.

The CDR3 here is CASSGRQGEDGETQYF. The CDR3 coding sequence is TGTGCCAGCAGCGGAAGACAGGGCGAGGATGGAGAGACCCAGTACTTC. V and J are TRBV5-6 and TRBJ2-5; 7 nucleotides align to TRBD1. V lost 4 bases and J lost 4; bases outside the gene matches: 13. CDR1 and CDR2 (germline): SGHDT, YYEEEE. The CDR3 extends over 16 amino acids.

The chain recombines TRBV6-5 with TRBJ2-7; D call uncertain. Trimming took 0 bases from V and 0 from J, leaving 9 bases between them. This CDR3 is 15 amino acids long. Looked up from germline, CDR1 is MNHEY and CDR2 is SVGAGI. The CDR3 DNA sequence: TGTGCCAGCAGTTACTCGAGTGGTAGCTCCTACGAGCAGTACTTC. Amino acids: CASSYSSGSSYEQYF.

This sequence joins TRBV5-1 and TRBJ2-1, with a tentative D call TRBD2 (5 bases). V lost 4 bases and J 4 bases, leaving 9 bases between the germline ends. The CDR3 sequence is 13 residues long. Germline assignment: CDR1 SGHRS and CDR2 YFSETQ. The CDR3 DNA is TGCGCCAGCAGCCCTACTAGTTACAATGAGCAGTTCTTC. This sequence encodes CASSPTSYNEQFF. The full variable domain, in which reference TRBV5-1 and TRBJ2-1 provide the parts outside the CDR3, is KAGVTQTPRYLIKTRGQQVTLSCSPISGHRSVSWYQQTPGQGLQFLFEYFSETQRNKGNFPGRFSGRQFSNSRSEMNVSTLELGDSALYLCASSPTSYNEQFFGPGTRLTVL.

V gene TRBV4-1 combines with J gene TRBJ2-5; 10 bases line up with TRBD2. The CDR3 has 17 amino acids. V was clipped by 2 bases and J by 0 bases; unmatched bases: 6. The germline V gene encodes CDR1 MGHRA and CDR2 YSYEKL. The CDR3 is CASSQSRTSGNQETQYF. The CDR3 nucleotides read TGCGCCAGCAGCCAATCCCGGACTAGCGGCAACCAAGAGACCCAGTACTTC.

This chain's CDR3 is CASSPGQRNQPQHF. The CDR3 nucleotides are TGTGCCAGCAGTCCGGGACAGCGCAATCAGCCCCAGCATTTT. The gene calls are TRBV28 and TRBJ1-5; the match to TRBD1 covers 7 bases. J lost 2 bases, V lost 5 bases, and 3 bases had no gene match. This CDR3 is built from 14 residues. Germline assignment: CDR1 MDHEN and CDR2 SYDVKM.

This clone appeared once. V gene TRBV6-6 combines with J gene TRBJ1-3; TRBD1 is a possible D gene (5 bases). Deletions cut 2 bases from V and 7 bases from J, with 12 bases between. Germline V gives CDR1 MNHNY, CDR2 SVGAGI (reference sequence). This CDR3 region has 14 residues. CDR3 in DNA: TGTGCCAGCAGTTACAAACAGGCTACGAACACCATATATTTT. It yields the protein CASSYKQATNTIYF.

This sequence joins TRBV28 and TRBJ2-7, with 14 bases aligning to TRBD2. The CDR3 extends over 19 amino acids. V shed 5 bases and J 0 bases; nucleotides not matched to a gene: 12. Germline CDR1 is MDHEN and CDR2 is SYDVKM. The CDR3 DNA follows: TGTGCCAGCAGTCTCCTCCTGGGACTAGCGGGAGTAGTCTCCTACGAGCAGTACTTC. Protein product: CASSLLLGLAGVVSYEQYF.

The CDR3 sequence is CASSPTGTGTTGNTEAFF. The CDR3 nucleotides read TGTGCCAGCTCACCTACCGGGACAGGGACAACGGGGAACACTGAAGCTTTCTTT. J is TRBJ1-1 and V is TRBV18; 9 nucleotides align to TRBD1. Germline CDR1 reads KGHSH; CDR2 reads LQKENI. CDR3 length equals 18 residues. J gave up 1 base and V 3 bases, and 12 bases lay outside the gene matches.

V is TRBV29-1 and J is TRBJ2-7; 9 bases map to TRBD2. The CDR3 contains 14 residues. V lost 7 bases to trimming and J lost 2 bases; unmatched junction nucleotides: 9. CDR1 and CDR2 from the germline V gene are SQVTM and ANQGSEA. CDR3 residues: CSARSGRDAYEQYF. Written as DNA, the CDR3 is TGCAGCGCACGTAGCGGGAGAGATGCCTACGAGCAGTACTTC.

This clone was observed a single time. The chain joins TRBV29-1 to TRBJ1-1; TRBD1 matches 8 bases. J was trimmed by 5 bases and V by 8 bases; bases with no gene match: 10. This CDR3 region has 13 residues. Germline-derived CDR1 and CDR2 are SQVTM and ANQGSEA. The CDR3 DNA follows: TGCAGCTCCGTACAGGGGGTTCGGACTGAAGCTTTCTTT. It yields the protein CSSVQGVRTEAFF.

The chain couples TRBV28 to TRBJ2-3, with 7 bases aligning to TRBD1. V lost 10 bases and J lost 7; bases outside the gene matches: 20. This CDR3 comprises 16 residues. Germline V lookup: CDR1 MDHEN, CDR2 SYDVKM. The CDR3 bases are TGTGCCATCCTAGATCAGGGGGAGAGCCGCAAAAATACGCAGTATTTT. This codes for CAILDQGESRKNTQYF.

V is TRBV4-1 and J is TRBJ1-2; no firm D call. Germline loops: CDR1 MGHRA, CDR2 YSYEKL. Deletions cut 1 base from V and 12 bases from J, with 9 bases between. CDR3 length: 11 amino acids. CDR3 in DNA: TGCGCCAGCAGCCAAGGTCGGGAAAACACCTTC. Its protein is CASSQGRENTF.

The chain couples TRBV2 to TRBJ1-4; tentatively, D is TRBD1 (5 bases). This CDR3 is built from 16 residues. Germline V gives CDR1 SNHLY, CDR2 FYNNEI. V lost 4 bases and J lost 3, with 15 bases in between. The CDR3 bases are TGTGCCAGCAGTGTCCTCGGGGGGAGGGCTAATGAAAAACTGTTTTTT. This gives the protein CASSVLGGRANEKLFF. The variable domain in full, with the rest retrieved from reference TRBV2 and TRBJ1-4, is EPEVTQTPSHQVTQMGQEVILRCVPISNHLYFYWYRQILGQKVEFLVSFYNNEISEKSEIFDDQFSVERPDGSNFTLKIRSTKLEDSAMYFCASSVLGGRANEKLFFGSGTQLSVL.

This chain uses TRBV28 with TRBJ1-5; the match to TRBD1 covers 8 bases. Germline V lookup: CDR1 MDHEN, CDR2 SYDVKM. The junction had 9 bases not matched to a gene; V was cut back by 7 bases and J by 4 bases. The CDR3 loop spans 15 amino acids. CDR3 sequence reads: CASTLGQGSNQPQHF. The CDR3 DNA follows: TGTGCCAGCACCCTCGGACAGGGAAGTAATCAGCCCCAGCATTTT.

This clone has more than one count but fewer than ten. The CDR3 DNA reads as TGTGCCAGTAGTATAGAGCGAGCGGGGGGGCCACCAGAGACCCAGTACTTC. Its translation: CASSIERAGGPPETQYF. The chain employs TRBV19 and TRBJ2-5, with 10 bases fitting TRBD2. The germline CDR1 and CDR2 sequences are LNHDA and SQIVND (reference sequence). The V segment lost 0 bases and the J segment 4 bases; nucleotides outside the gene matches: 8. This CDR3 is 17 amino acids long.

The gene calls are TRBV7-3 and TRBJ1-1; the D gene is possibly TRBD1 (5 bases). CDR3 length: 14 amino acids. Per the germline V gene, CDR1 is SGHTA and CDR2 is FQGTGA. Deletions cut 4 bases from V and 6 bases from J, with 15 bases between. The DNA for the CDR3 is TGTGCCAGCAGCTCCCACCAGGGTACCCCTGAAGCTTTCTTT. The encoded protein is CASSSHQGTPEAFF.

The J gene is TRBJ2-2, the V gene TRBV19, with 10 positions matching TRBD2. The V and J ends lost 1 base and 2 bases, in that order; junction bases with no gene match: 10. CDR1 is LNHDA, CDR2 SQIVND, per germline (reference sequence). This CDR3 is 19 amino acids long. CDR3 sequence: CASSIGILAGGRNTGELFF. The CDR3 nucleotides are TGTGCCAGTAGTATAGGGATCTTAGCGGGAGGCCGTAACACCGGGGAGCTGTTTTTT. Full variable domain (outside the CDR3, taken from reference TRBV19 and TRBJ2-2): DGGITQSPKYLFRKEGQNVTLSCEQNLNHDAMYWYRQDPGQGLRLIYYSQIVNDFQKGDIAEGYSVSREKKESFPLTVTSAQKNPTAFYLCASSIGILAGGRNTGELFFGEGSRLTVL.